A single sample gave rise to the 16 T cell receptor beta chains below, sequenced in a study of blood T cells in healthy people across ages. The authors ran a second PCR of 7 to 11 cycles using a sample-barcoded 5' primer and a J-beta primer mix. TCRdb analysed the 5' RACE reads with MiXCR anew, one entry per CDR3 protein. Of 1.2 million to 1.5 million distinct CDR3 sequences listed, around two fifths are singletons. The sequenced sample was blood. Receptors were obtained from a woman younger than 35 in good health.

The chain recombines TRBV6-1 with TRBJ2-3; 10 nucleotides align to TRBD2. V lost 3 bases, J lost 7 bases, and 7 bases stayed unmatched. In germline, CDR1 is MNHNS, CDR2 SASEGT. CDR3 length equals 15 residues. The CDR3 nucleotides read TGTGCCAGCAGTGACAAGCGGGGGGGCATGAATACGCAGTATTTT. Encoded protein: CASSDKRGGMNTQYF.

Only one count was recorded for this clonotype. This CDR3 reads CASSRPTGASNYGYTF. In nucleotides, the CDR3 is TGTGCCAGCAGCCGTCCTACAGGGGCCTCTAACTATGGCTACACCTTC. J is TRBJ1-2 and V is TRBV5-5; the match to TRBD1 covers 7 bases. The CDR3 contains 16 residues. The V gene end was trimmed by 4 bases and the J gene end by 0 bases; junction bases not matched to a gene: 9. CDR1 is SGHKS and CDR2 is YYEKEE in the germline V gene (reference sequence).

The CDR3 sequence is CASSTQRGPWVETQYF. The CDR3 DNA reads TGTGCCAGCAGTACCCAGCGGGGGCCTTGGGTAGAGACCCAGTACTTC. The chain employs TRBV6-6 and TRBJ2-7, with TRBD2 identical over 8 bases. TRBJ2-5 explains the end of the DNA better; the J call may be wrong. The germline V gene has CDR1 MNHNY and CDR2 SVGAGI (reference sequence). The CDR3 runs to 16 residues.

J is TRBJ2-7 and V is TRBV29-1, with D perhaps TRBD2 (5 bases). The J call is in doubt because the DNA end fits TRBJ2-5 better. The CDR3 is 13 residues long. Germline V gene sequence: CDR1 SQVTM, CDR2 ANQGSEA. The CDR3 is CSVGATRGGTQYF. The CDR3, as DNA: TGCAGCGTTGGAGCGACCAGAGGAGGGACCCAGTACTTC.

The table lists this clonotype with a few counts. In DNA form, the CDR3 reads TGCAGCGTTGAGGGGAGGGGGACTGAAGCTTTCTTT. This codes for CSVEGRGTEAFF. The rearrangement uses TRBV29-1 and TRBJ1-1; D might be TRBD1 (6 bases). Germline V gene sequence: CDR1 SQVTM, CDR2 ANQGSEA. Trimming took off 3 bases at V and 5 bases at J, with 10 bases between the two ends. This CDR3 is built from 12 residues.

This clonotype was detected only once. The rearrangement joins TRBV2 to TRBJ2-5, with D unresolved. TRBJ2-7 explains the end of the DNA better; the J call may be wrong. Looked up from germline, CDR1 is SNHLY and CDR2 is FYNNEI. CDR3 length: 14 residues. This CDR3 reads CASSEGNLVYEQYF. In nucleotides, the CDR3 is TGTGCCAGCAGTGAGGGCAATCTCGTTTACGAGCAGTACTTC.

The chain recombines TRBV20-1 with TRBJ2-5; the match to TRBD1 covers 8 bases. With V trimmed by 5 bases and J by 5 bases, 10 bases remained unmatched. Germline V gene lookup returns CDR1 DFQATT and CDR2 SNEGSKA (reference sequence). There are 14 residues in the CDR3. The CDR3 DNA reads TGCAGTGCTCCGAAACAGGGGGGCTGGGAGACCCAGTACTTC. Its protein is CSAPKQGGWETQYF.

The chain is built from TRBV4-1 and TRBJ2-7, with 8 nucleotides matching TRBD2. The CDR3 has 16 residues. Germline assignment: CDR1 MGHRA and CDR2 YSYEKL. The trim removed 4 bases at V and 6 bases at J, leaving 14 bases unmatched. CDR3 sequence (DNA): TGCGCCAGCAGCCGAGAAGCCGGACTAGCCAGCGGCGAGCAGTACTTC. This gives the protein CASSREAGLASGEQYF.

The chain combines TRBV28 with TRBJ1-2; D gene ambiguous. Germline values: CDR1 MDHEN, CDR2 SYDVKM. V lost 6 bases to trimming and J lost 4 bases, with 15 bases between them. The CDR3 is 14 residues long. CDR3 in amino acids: CASRGFVGGYGYTF. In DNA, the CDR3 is TGTGCCAGCAGGGGGTTCGTGGGCGGCTATGGCTACACCTTC.

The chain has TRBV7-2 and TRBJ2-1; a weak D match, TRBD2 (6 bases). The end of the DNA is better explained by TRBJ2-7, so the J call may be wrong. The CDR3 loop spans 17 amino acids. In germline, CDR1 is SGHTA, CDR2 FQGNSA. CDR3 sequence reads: CASSSRLPWDSYNEQYF. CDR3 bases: TGTGCCAGCAGCTCAAGGCTTCCCTGGGACTCCTACAATGAGCAGTACTTC.

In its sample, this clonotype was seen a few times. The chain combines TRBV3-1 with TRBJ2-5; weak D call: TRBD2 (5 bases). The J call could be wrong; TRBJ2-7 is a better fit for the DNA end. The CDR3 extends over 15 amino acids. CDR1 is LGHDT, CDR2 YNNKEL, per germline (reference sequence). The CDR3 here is CASSQAGGSGNEQYF. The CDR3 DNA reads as TGTGCCAGCAGCCAAGCGGGTGGGAGCGGAAACGAGCAGTACTTC.

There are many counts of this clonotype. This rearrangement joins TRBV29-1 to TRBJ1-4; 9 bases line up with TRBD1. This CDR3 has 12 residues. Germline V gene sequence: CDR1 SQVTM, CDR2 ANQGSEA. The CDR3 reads CSVGQGGEKLFF. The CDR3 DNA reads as TGCAGTGTGGGACAGGGTGGTGAAAAACTGTTTTTT.

CDR3 nucleotides: TGCAGCGTGATAATTCCAGATACGCAGTATTTT. Protein sequence: CSVIIPDTQYF. The rearrangement links TRBV29-1 to TRBJ2-3; D unresolved. CDR3 length equals 11 residues. Trimming took 6 bases from V and 4 from J, leaving 8 bases between them. The V gene's germline CDR1 is SQVTM and CDR2 ANQGSEA.

The CDR3 DNA reads as TGTGCCAGCAGTTTACTTGGCGGGGGGCTCATAGAGACCCAGTACTTC. Amino acid sequence: CASSLLGGGLIETQYF. The chain carries TRBV28 and TRBJ2-5, with 8 nucleotides matching TRBD2. Germline V lookup: CDR1 MDHEN, CDR2 SYDVKM. The CDR3 has 16 residues. V was clipped by 2 bases and J by 4 bases; unmatched bases: 9.

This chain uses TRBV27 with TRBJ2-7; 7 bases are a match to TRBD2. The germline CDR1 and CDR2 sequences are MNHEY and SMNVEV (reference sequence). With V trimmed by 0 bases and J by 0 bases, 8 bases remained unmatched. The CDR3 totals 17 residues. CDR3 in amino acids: CASSLSVGGVSSYEQYF. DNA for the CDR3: TGTGCCAGCAGTTTATCTGTGGGGGGGGTGAGCTCCTACGAGCAGTACTTC.

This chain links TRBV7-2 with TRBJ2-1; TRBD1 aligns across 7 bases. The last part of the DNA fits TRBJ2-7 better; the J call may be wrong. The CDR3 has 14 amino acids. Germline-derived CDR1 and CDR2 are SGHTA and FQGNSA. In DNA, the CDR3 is TGTGCCAGCAGCTTGGTACAGGGGTTAAATGAGCAGTACTTC. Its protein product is CASSLVQGLNEQYF.